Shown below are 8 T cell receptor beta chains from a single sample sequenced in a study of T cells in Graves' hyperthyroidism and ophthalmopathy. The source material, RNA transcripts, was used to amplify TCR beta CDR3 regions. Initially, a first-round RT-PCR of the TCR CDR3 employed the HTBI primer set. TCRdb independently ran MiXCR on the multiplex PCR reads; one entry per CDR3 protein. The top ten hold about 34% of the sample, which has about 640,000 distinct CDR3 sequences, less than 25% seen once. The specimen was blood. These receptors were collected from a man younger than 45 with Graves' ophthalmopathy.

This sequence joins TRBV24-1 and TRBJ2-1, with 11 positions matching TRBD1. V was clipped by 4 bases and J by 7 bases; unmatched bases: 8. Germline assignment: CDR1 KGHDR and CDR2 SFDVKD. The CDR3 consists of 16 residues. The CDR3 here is CATSDTGQGARNEQFF. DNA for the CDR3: TGTGCCACCAGTGACACCGGACAGGGGGCTAGAAATGAGCAGTTCTTC.

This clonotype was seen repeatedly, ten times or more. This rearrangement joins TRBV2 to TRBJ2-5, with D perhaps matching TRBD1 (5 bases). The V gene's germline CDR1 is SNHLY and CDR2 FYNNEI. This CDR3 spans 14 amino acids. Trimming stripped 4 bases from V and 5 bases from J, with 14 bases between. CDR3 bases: TGTGCCAGCAGTGTTGACGGTGCAGGGGAGACCCAGTACTTC. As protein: CASSVDGAGETQYF.

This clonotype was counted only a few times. In DNA form, the CDR3 reads TGTGCCAGTAGTAGGACGGTTATGAACACTGAAGCTTTCTTT. Amino acid sequence: CASSRTVMNTEAFF. This sequence joins TRBV19 and TRBJ1-1; D gene uncertain. Per the germline V gene, CDR1 is LNHDA and CDR2 is SQIVND (reference sequence). This CDR3 has 14 residues. V was trimmed by 4 bases and J by 0 bases, leaving 9 bases between them.

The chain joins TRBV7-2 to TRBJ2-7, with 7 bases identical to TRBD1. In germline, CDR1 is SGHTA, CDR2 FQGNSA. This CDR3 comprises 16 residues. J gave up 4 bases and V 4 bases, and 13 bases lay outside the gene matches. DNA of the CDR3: TGTGCCAGCAGCTCCGTAGGGGGACAGCGGTCGTACGAGCAGTACTTC. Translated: CASSSVGGQRSYEQYF.

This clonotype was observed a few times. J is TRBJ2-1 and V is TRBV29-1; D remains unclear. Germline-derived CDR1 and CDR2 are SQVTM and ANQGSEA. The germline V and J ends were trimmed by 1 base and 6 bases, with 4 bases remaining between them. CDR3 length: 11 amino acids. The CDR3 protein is CSVEGPNEQFF. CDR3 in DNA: TGCAGCGTTGAAGGGCCCAATGAGCAGTTCTTC.

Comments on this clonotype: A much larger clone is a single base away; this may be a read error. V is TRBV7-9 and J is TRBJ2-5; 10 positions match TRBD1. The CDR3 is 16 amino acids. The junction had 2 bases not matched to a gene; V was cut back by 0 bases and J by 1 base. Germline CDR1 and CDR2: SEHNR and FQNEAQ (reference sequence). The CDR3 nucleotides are TGTGCCAGCAGCTTAGCGGGACAGGGGCGCCAAGAGACCCAGTACTTC. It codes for CASSLAGQGRQETQYF. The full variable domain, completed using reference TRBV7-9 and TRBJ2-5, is DTGVSQNPRHKITKRGQNVTFRCDPISEHNRLYWYRQTLGQGPEFLTYFQNEAQLEKSRLLSDRFSAERPKGSFSTLEIQRTEQGDSAMYLCASSLAGQGRQETQYFGPGTRLLVL.

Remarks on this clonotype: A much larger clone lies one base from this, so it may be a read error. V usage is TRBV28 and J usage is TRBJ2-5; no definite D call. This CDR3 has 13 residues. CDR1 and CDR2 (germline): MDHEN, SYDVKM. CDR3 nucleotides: TGTGCCAGCAGTTACGGGCTACAAGAGAACCAGTACTTC. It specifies CASSYGLQENQYF.

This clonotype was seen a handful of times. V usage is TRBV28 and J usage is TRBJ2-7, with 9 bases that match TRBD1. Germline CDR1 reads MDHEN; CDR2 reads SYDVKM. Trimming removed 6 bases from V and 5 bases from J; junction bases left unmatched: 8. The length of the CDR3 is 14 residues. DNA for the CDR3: TGTGCCAGCAGCGATAGGGGACAGGGCAACGAGCAGTACTTC. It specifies CASSDRGQGNEQYF.